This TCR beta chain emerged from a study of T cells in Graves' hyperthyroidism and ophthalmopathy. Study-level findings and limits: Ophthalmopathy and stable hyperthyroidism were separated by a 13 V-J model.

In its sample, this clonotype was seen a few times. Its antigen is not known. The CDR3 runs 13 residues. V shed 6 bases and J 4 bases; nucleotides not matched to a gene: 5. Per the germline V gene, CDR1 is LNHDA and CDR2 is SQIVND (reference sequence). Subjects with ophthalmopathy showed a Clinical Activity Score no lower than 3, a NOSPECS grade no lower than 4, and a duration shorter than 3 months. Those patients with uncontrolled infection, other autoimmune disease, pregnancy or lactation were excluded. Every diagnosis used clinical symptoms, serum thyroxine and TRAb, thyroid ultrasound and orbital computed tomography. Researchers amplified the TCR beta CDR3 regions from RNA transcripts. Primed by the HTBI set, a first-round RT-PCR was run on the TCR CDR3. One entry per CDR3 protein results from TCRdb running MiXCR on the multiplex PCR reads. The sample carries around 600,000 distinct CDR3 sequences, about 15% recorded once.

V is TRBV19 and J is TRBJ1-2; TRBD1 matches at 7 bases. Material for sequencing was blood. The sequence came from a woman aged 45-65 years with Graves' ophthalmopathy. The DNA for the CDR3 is TGTGCCAGTAGGAACAGGGGTCCCTATGGCTACACCTTC. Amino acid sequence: CASRNRGPYGYTF.